Listed below are T cell receptor beta chains from one sample, sequenced in a study of naive and memory T cell subsets. MiXCR, applied by TCRdb to the UMI-ligation and nested PCR reads, yields one record per CDR3 protein. Of about 160,000 distinct CDR3 sequences in the sample, about 23% were seen once. Material for sequencing was naive CD4+ T cells from blood. The receptors here all came from a human donor in good health. The CDR3 runs from the conserved cysteine through the conserved F or W. D genes are given only for firm matches. The size field is filled for only some rows; it gives once, few, many or a size class.

j_call: TRBJ2-3; d_call: TRBD2; clone_size: NA; v_call: TRBV12-3/TRBV12-4; cdr3_aa: CASSLSVGLAGTDTQYF; cdr3_nt: TGTGCCAGCAGTTTGTCAGTGGGACTAGCTGGGACAGATACGCAGTATTTT
j_call: TRBJ2-5; d_call: NA; clone_size: few; v_call: TRBV19; cdr3_aa: CASSIGVGQETQYF; cdr3_nt: TGTGCCAGTAGTATTGGGGTTGGCCAAGAGACCCAGTACTTC
j_call: TRBJ2-7; d_call: NA; clone_size: few; v_call: TRBV28; cdr3_aa: CASSPRGKVDYEQYF; cdr3_nt: TGTGCCAGCAGTCCCCGAGGAAAGGTTGACTACGAGCAGTACTTC
j_call: TRBJ2-6; d_call: TRBD1; clone_size: few; v_call: TRBV6-1; cdr3_aa: CASSAIHRGLLAGANVLTF; cdr3_nt: TGTGCCAGCAGCGCGATCCACAGGGGGCTCTTGGCAGGGGCCAACGTCCTGACTTTC
j_call: TRBJ1-2; d_call: TRBD1; clone_size: many; v_call: TRBV7-9; cdr3_aa: CASSPQGEAGYTF; cdr3_nt: TGTGCCAGCAGCCCCCAGGGGGAAGCGGGCTACACCTTC
j_call: TRBJ2-5; d_call: NA; clone_size: NA; v_call: TRBV4-3; cdr3_aa: CASSQVVTAKETQYF; cdr3_nt: TGCGCCAGCAGCCAAGTCGTGACGGCAAAAGAGACCCAGTACTTC
j_call: TRBJ1-4; d_call: NA; clone_size: NA; v_call: TRBV9; cdr3_aa: CASSARWGSATNEKLFF; cdr3_nt: TGTGCCAGCAGCGCCCGCTGGGGCAGCGCAACTAATGAAAAACTGTTTTTT
j_call: TRBJ2-7; d_call: TRBD2; clone_size: NA; v_call: TRBV27; cdr3_aa: CASSLEAGGHGYEQYF; cdr3_nt: TGTGCCAGCAGTTTAGAAGCGGGAGGGCATGGGTACGAGCAGTACTTC
j_call: TRBJ2-2; d_call: TRBD2; clone_size: NA; v_call: TRBV15; cdr3_aa: CATSRGLAGAGELFF; cdr3_nt: TGTGCCACCAGCAGAGGACTAGCGGGAGCCGGGGAGCTGTTTTTT
j_call: TRBJ2-7; d_call: NA; clone_size: NA; v_call: TRBV28; cdr3_aa: CASRTSAPHYEQYF; cdr3_nt: TGTGCCAGCAGAACTTCAGCTCCCCACTACGAGCAGTACTTC
j_call: TRBJ2-3; d_call: NA; clone_size: many; v_call: TRBV3-1; cdr3_aa: CASSQVVRSSTDTQYF; cdr3_nt: TGTGCCAGCAGCCAAGTTGTTAGGAGCAGCACAGATACGCAGTATTTT
j_call: TRBJ2-3; d_call: TRBD1; clone_size: NA; v_call: TRBV12-3/TRBV12-4; cdr3_aa: CASSPIGTGPFLPDTQYF; cdr3_nt: TGTGCCAGCAGTCCTATAGGGACAGGTCCATTTCTTCCAGATACGCAGTATTTT
j_call: TRBJ2-5; d_call: TRBD2; clone_size: few; v_call: TRBV28; cdr3_aa: CASERESGTQYF; cdr3_nt: TGTGCCAGCGAGCGGGAGTCGGGGACCCAGTACTTC
j_call: TRBJ2-3; d_call: NA; clone_size: NA; v_call: TRBV28; cdr3_aa: CASSPAGKVADTQYF; cdr3_nt: TGTGCCAGCAGTCCGGCGGGTAAAGTTGCAGATACGCAGTATTTT
j_call: TRBJ2-5; d_call: NA; clone_size: few; v_call: TRBV27; cdr3_aa: CASRKGIAEETQYF; cdr3_nt: TGTGCCAGCAGGAAGGGTATAGCGGAAGAGACCCAGTACTTC
j_call: TRBJ2-7; d_call: TRBD2; clone_size: few; v_call: TRBV28; cdr3_aa: CASSRWTSGRAPRWEQYF; cdr3_nt: TGTGCCAGCAGTCGCTGGACTAGCGGGAGGGCCCCACGATGGGAGCAGTACTTC
j_call: TRBJ1-1; d_call: NA; clone_size: once; v_call: TRBV6-6; cdr3_aa: CASSRSLGNTEAFF; cdr3_nt: TGTGCCAGCAGTCGAAGCCTAGGGAACACTGAAGCTTTCTTT
j_call: TRBJ2-1; d_call: NA; clone_size: NA; v_call: TRBV7-9; cdr3_aa: CASSLREVSGNEQFF; cdr3_nt: TGTGCCAGCAGCTTACGAGAGGTCTCGGGAAATGAGCAGTTCTTC
j_call: TRBJ2-1; d_call: TRBD2; clone_size: few; v_call: TRBV20-1; cdr3_aa: CSGGRGYNEQFF; cdr3_nt: TGCAGTGGCGGGAGGGGGTACAATGAGCAGTTCTTC
j_call: TRBJ1-5; d_call: TRBD1; clone_size: few; v_call: TRBV28; cdr3_aa: CASRQGHQPQHF; cdr3_nt: TGTGCCAGCAGACAGGGGCATCAGCCCCAGCATTTT
j_call: TRBJ2-7; d_call: NA; clone_size: NA; v_call: TRBV28; cdr3_aa: CASSSIPRAYEQYF; cdr3_nt: TGTGCCAGCAGTTCAATACCCAGGGCGTACGAGCAGTACTTC
j_call: TRBJ2-3; d_call: NA; clone_size: many; v_call: TRBV10-3; cdr3_aa: CAISEGFENTQYF; cdr3_nt: TGTGCCATCAGTGAGGGTTTTGAAAATACGCAGTATTTT
j_call: TRBJ2-3; d_call: NA; clone_size: NA; v_call: TRBV20-1; cdr3_aa: CSARLWNGTGEVDTQYF; cdr3_nt: TGCAGTGCTAGATTGTGGAATGGAACGGGAGAAGTTGATACGCAGTATTTT
j_call: TRBJ2-1; d_call: TRBD1; clone_size: NA; v_call: TRBV7-2; cdr3_aa: CASRRTGSTGEQFF; cdr3_nt: TGTGCCAGCAGACGGACAGGTAGTACTGGGGAGCAGTTCTTC
j_call: TRBJ1-1; d_call: TRBD1; clone_size: NA; v_call: TRBV12-3/TRBV12-4; cdr3_aa: CASTLQGGNTEAFF; cdr3_nt: TGTGCCAGCACCCTTCAGGGGGGGAACACTGAAGCTTTCTTT
j_call: TRBJ2-7; d_call: TRBD2; clone_size: many; v_call: TRBV18; cdr3_aa: CASSPMGGMAYPHEQYF; cdr3_nt: TGTGCCAGCTCACCAATGGGGGGGATGGCTTATCCGCACGAGCAGTACTTC
j_call: TRBJ1-2; d_call: TRBD1; clone_size: many; v_call: TRBV28; cdr3_aa: CASNRDRDGGYTF; cdr3_nt: TGTGCCAGCAATCGGGACAGGGATGGCGGCTACACCTTC
j_call: TRBJ1-2; d_call: NA; clone_size: NA; v_call: TRBV29-1; cdr3_aa: CSVDRQYNYGYTF; cdr3_nt: TGCAGCGTTGACCGGCAGTATAACTATGGCTACACCTTC
j_call: TRBJ2-1; d_call: NA; clone_size: NA; v_call: TRBV19; cdr3_aa: CASSQPPGRMSSYNEQFF; cdr3_nt: TGTGCCAGTAGTCAGCCGCCGGGACGCATGAGCTCCTACAATGAGCAGTTCTTC
j_call: TRBJ2-7; d_call: NA; clone_size: NA; v_call: TRBV6-5; cdr3_aa: CASSTEGPDRKQYF; cdr3_nt: TGTGCCAGCAGTACTGAAGGCCCCGATAGAAAGCAGTACTTC
j_call: TRBJ2-7; d_call: NA; clone_size: NA; v_call: TRBV20-1; cdr3_aa: CSANKGPYEQYF; cdr3_nt: TGCAGTGCTAATAAGGGCCCGTACGAGCAGTACTTC
j_call: TRBJ2-7; d_call: TRBD1; clone_size: NA; v_call: TRBV29-1; cdr3_aa: CSVSLGQYEQYF; cdr3_nt: TGCAGCGTTTCTCTGGGACAGTACGAGCAGTACTTC
j_call: TRBJ2-7; d_call: NA; clone_size: few; v_call: TRBV6-5; cdr3_aa: CASSLLTGATYEQYF; cdr3_nt: TGTGCCAGCAGTCTACTGACAGGAGCAACCTACGAGCAGTACTTC
j_call: TRBJ2-5; d_call: TRBD1; clone_size: NA; v_call: TRBV24-1; cdr3_aa: CATSATDRVEETQYF; cdr3_nt: TGTGCCACCAGTGCCACGGACAGGGTGGAAGAGACCCAGTACTTC
j_call: TRBJ1-5; d_call: NA; clone_size: once; v_call: TRBV2; cdr3_aa: CASRQRYSNQPQHF; cdr3_nt: TGTGCCAGCAGACAAAGATATAGCAATCAGCCCCAGCATTTT
j_call: TRBJ1-2; d_call: NA; clone_size: NA; v_call: TRBV6-5; cdr3_aa: CASRLREDYGYTF; cdr3_nt: TGTGCCAGCAGACTACGGGAGGACTATGGCTACACCTTC
j_call: TRBJ1-4; d_call: NA; clone_size: NA; v_call: TRBV12-3/TRBV12-4; cdr3_aa: CASRPNRAAVEKLFF; cdr3_nt: TGTGCCAGCAGGCCCAACAGGGCGGCGGTTGAAAAACTGTTTTTT
j_call: TRBJ2-2; d_call: NA; clone_size: many; v_call: TRBV5-6; cdr3_aa: CASSLHPNTGELFF; cdr3_nt: TGTGCCAGCAGCTTACATCCTAACACCGGGGAGCTGTTTTTT
j_call: TRBJ2-5; d_call: TRBD1; clone_size: NA; v_call: TRBV7-9; cdr3_aa: CASIGRGRQETQYF; cdr3_nt: TGTGCCAGCATTGGCAGGGGGCGGCAAGAGACCCAGTACTTC
j_call: TRBJ2-3; d_call: NA; clone_size: many; v_call: TRBV10-3; cdr3_aa: CAISELSHYTDTQYF; cdr3_nt: TGTGCCATCAGTGAGCTCTCCCACTATACAGATACGCAGTATTTT
j_call: TRBJ2-7; d_call: TRBD1; clone_size: many; v_call: TRBV6-2/TRBV6-3; cdr3_aa: CASSYGNRGTYEQYF; cdr3_nt: TGTGCCAGCAGTTACGGAAACAGGGGAACCTACGAGCAGTACTTC
j_call: TRBJ2-1; d_call: TRBD1; clone_size: few; v_call: TRBV29-1; cdr3_aa: CSVSGQGRKMKQFF; cdr3_nt: TGCAGCGTATCGGGACAGGGGCGAAAAATGAAGCAGTTCTTC
j_call: TRBJ2-1; d_call: NA; clone_size: many; v_call: TRBV7-6; cdr3_aa: CASSLAWSRSEQFF; cdr3_nt: TGTGCCAGCAGCTTAGCGTGGTCGAGGAGTGAGCAGTTCTTC
j_call: TRBJ2-3; d_call: NA; clone_size: many; v_call: TRBV27; cdr3_aa: CASSSHGSPQTDTQYF; cdr3_nt: TGTGCCAGCAGCTCCCATGGATCTCCGCAGACAGATACGCAGTATTTT
j_call: TRBJ2-1; d_call: NA; clone_size: few; v_call: TRBV30; cdr3_aa: CAWAPIGQRGNEQFF; cdr3_nt: TGTGCCTGGGCCCCCATAGGACAGAGGGGGAATGAGCAGTTCTTC
j_call: TRBJ2-2; d_call: NA; clone_size: few; v_call: TRBV20-1; cdr3_aa: CSARAGATGELFF; cdr3_nt: TGCAGTGCTAGAGCTGGGGCCACCGGGGAGCTGTTTTTT
j_call: TRBJ2-1; d_call: NA; clone_size: NA; v_call: TRBV4-1; cdr3_aa: CASSQDIALAGLSSYNEQFF; cdr3_nt: TGCGCCAGCAGCCAAGATATCGCCTTGGCGGGCTTGAGCTCCTACAATGAGCAGTTCTTC
j_call: TRBJ2-4; d_call: NA; clone_size: many; v_call: TRBV9; cdr3_aa: CASSVDGGWDKNIQYF; cdr3_nt: TGTGCCAGCAGCGTAGACGGGGGATGGGACAAAAACATTCAGTACTTC
j_call: TRBJ2-5; d_call: TRBD1; clone_size: many; v_call: TRBV12-3/TRBV12-4; cdr3_aa: CASSRRDRGRGRETQYF; cdr3_nt: TGTGCCAGCAGTCGCCGGGACAGGGGGCGGGGGAGAGAGACCCAGTACTTC